A single sample gave rise to the 2 T cell receptor beta chains below, sequenced in a study of blood T cells in healthy people across ages. Primed by a sample-barcoded 5' primer and a J-beta primer mix, a second PCR proceeded for roughly 7 to 11 cycles. Via MiXCR, TCRdb re-called the 5' RACE reads, giving one row per CDR3 protein. The repertoire includes 850,000 to 1,300,000 distinct CDR3 sequences, more than 40% of them detected once, and approximately 20% sits in the top ten. Sequencing was performed on blood. Receptor source: a woman in her fifties or sixties in good health.

This clonotype occurred a few times. This chain links TRBV20-1 with TRBJ2-3; D possibly uses TRBD1 or TRBD2 (6 bases each). This CDR3 contains 11 residues. The germline gives CDR1 DFQATT, CDR2 SNEGSKA (reference sequence). DNA of the CDR3: TGCAGCGCCAAGGGGGGAGATACGCAGTATTTT. Translating it yields CSAKGGDTQYF.

The J gene is TRBJ1-5, the V gene TRBV2, with 7 bases lining up with TRBD1. The J segment lost 5 bases and the V segment lost 1 base, leaving 2 bases of the junction unmatched. This CDR3 is built from 14 residues. The germline gives CDR1 SNHLY, CDR2 FYNNEI. CDR3 sequence reads: CASSEGTGYQPQHF. In DNA form, the CDR3 reads TGTGCCAGCAGTGAAGGGACAGGTTATCAGCCCCAGCATTTT.